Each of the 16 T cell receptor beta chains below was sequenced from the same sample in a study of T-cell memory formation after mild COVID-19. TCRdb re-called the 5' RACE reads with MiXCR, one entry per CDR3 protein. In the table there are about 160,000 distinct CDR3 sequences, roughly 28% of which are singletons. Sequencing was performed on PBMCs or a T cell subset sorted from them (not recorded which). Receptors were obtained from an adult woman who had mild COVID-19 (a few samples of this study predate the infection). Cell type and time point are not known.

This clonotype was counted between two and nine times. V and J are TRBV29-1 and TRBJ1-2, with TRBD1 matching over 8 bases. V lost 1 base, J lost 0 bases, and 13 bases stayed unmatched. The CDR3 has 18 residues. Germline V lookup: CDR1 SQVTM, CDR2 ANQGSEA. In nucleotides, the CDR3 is TGCAGCGTTGAAGGGGGGCAGGGGGCGCGGGTAGCTAACTATGGCTACACCTTC. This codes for CSVEGGQGARVANYGYTF.

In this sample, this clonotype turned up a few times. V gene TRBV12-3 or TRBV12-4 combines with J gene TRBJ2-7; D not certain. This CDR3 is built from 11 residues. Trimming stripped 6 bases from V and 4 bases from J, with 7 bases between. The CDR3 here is CASRVLYEQYF. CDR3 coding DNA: TGTGCCAGCAGGGTACTTTACGAGCAGTACTTC.

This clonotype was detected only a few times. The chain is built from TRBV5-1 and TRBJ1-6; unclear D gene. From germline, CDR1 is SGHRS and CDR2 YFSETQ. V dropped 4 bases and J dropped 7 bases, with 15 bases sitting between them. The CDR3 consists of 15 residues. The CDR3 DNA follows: TGCGCCAGCAGCCTCATGGCGGGCGGAAATTCACCCCTCCACTTT. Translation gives CASSLMAGGNSPLHF.

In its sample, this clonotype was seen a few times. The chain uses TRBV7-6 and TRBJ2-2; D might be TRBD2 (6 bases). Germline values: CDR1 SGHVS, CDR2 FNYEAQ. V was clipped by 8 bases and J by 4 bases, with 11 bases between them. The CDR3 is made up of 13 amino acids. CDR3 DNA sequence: TGTGCCAGCCGACCTAGCGCCACCGGGGAGCTGTTTTTT. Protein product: CASRPSATGELFF.

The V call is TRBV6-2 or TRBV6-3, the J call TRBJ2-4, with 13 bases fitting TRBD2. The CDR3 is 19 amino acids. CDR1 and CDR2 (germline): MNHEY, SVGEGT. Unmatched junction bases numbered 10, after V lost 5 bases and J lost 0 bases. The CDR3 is CASSPGTSGAALAKNIQYF. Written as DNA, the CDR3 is TGTGCCAGCAGTCCGGGGACTAGCGGGGCAGCCTTAGCCAAAAACATTCAGTACTTC.

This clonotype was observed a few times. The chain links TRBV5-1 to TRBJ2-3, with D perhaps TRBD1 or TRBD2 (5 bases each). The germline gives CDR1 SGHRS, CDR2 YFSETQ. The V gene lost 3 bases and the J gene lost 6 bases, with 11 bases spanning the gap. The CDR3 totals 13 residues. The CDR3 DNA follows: TGCGCCAGCAGCTCCCCTGGGGACGATACGCAGTATTTT. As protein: CASSSPGDDTQYF.

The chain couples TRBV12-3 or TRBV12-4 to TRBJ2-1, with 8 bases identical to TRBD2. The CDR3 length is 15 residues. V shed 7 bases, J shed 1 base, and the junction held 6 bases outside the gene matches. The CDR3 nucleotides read TGTGCCAGCACCTTCGGGGGGGTTTCCTACAATGAGCAGTTCTTC. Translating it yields CASTFGGVSYNEQFF.

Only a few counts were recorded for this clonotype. The CDR3 DNA reads as TGTGCCACCAGCAGGGGGGACCGCTACGAGCAGTACTTC. The encoded protein is CATSRGDRYEQYF. The genes are TRBV15 and TRBJ2-7; D is perhaps TRBD1 or TRBD2 (5 bases each). V dropped 3 bases and J dropped 3 bases, with 9 bases sitting between them. Germline assignment: CDR1 LNHNV and CDR2 YYDKDF (reference sequence). The CDR3 has 13 amino acids.

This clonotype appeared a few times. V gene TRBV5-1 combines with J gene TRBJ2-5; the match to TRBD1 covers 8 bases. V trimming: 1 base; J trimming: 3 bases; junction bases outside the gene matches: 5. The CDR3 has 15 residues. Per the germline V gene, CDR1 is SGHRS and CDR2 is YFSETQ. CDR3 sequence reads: CASSLRQGMEETQYF. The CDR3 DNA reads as TGCGCCAGCAGCTTGCGACAGGGGATGGAAGAGACCCAGTACTTC.

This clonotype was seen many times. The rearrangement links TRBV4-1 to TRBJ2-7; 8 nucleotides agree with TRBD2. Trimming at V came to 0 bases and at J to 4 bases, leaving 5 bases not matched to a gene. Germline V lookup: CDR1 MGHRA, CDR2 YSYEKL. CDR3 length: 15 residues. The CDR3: CASSQDRLALYEQYF. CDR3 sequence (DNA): TGCGCCAGCAGCCAAGATAGACTAGCGTTATACGAGCAGTACTTC.

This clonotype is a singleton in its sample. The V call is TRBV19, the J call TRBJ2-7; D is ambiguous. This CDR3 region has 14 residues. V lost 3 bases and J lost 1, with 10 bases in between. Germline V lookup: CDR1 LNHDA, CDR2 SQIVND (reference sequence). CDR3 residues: CASSIQDGSYEQYF. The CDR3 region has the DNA TGTGCCAGTAGTATCCAAGACGGGTCCTACGAGCAGTACTTC.

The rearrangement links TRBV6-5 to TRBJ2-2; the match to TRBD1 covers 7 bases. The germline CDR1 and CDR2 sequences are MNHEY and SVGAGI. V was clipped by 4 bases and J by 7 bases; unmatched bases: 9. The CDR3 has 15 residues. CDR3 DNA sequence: TGTGCCAGCAGTTGGGACAGTGATGTTAACGGGGAGCTGTTTTTT. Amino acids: CASSWDSDVNGELFF.

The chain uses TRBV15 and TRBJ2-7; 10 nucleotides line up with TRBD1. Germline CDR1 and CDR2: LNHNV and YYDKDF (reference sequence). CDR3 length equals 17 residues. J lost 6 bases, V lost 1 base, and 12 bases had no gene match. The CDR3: CATSRGGGGQGLREQYF. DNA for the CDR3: TGTGCCACCAGCAGAGGGGGAGGGGGACAGGGGCTTCGCGAGCAGTACTTC.

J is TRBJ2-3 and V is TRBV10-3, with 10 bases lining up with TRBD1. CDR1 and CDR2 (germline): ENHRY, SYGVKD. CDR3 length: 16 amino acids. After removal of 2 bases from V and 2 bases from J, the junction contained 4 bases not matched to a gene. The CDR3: CAISEGGQGTTDTQYF. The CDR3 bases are TGTGCCATCAGTGAGGGGGGACAGGGGACCACAGATACGCAGTATTTT.

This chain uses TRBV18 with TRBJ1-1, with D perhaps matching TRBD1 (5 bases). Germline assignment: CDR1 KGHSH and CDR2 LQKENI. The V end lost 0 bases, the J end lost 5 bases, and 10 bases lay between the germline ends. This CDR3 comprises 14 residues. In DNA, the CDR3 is TGTGCCAGCTCACCACCGGTAGGGGTGACTGAAGCTTTCTTT. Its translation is CASSPPVGVTEAFF.

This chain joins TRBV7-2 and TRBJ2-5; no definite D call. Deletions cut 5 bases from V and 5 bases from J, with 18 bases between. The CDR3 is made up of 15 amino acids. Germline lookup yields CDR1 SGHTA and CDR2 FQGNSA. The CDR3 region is CASSPQLAVWETQYF. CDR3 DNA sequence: TGTGCCAGCAGCCCCCAGTTGGCGGTTTGGGAGACCCAGTACTTC.